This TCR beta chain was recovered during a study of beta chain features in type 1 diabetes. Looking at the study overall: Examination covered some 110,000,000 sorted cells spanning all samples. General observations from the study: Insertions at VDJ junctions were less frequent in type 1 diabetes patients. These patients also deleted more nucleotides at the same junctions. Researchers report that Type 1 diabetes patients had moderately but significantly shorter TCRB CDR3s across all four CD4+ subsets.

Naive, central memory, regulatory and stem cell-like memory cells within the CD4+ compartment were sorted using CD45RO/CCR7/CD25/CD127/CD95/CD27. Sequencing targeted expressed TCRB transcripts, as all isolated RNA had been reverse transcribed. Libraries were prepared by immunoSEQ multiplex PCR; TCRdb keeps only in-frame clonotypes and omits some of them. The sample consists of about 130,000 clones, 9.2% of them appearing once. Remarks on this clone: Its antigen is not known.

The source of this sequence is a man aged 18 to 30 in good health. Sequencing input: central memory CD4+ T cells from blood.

CDR3 amino acids: CASSEIRGGSSYEQYF. The DNA for the CDR3 is TGTGCCAGCAGTGAGATAAGAGGGGGTAGCTCCTACGAGCAGTACTTC. The chain combines TRBV6-1 with TRBJ2-7; tentative D call: TRBD1 (6 bases). The CDR3 is 16 residues long. Trimming left V 3 bases short and J 0 bases short, with 15 bases between. In germline, CDR1 is MNHNS, CDR2 SASEGT.